A single sample is the source of the 24 T cell receptor beta chains below, sequenced in a study of T cell changes during pregnancy in multiple sclerosis. Here immunoSEQ multiplex PCR was the method, and the copy in TCRdb shows in-frame clones only, minus some. The top ten clones hold 1.5% to 2.5% of a sample with 100,000 to 110,000 clones, around 93% of them seen once. The sequencing used peripheral blood, collected after pregnancy. Receptor source: a female donor with multiple sclerosis, enrolled in a pregnancy study.

The chain recombines TRBV15 with TRBJ2-1; D ambiguous. Germline CDR1 and CDR2: LNHNV and YYDKDF (reference sequence). This CDR3 spans 15 amino acids. V lost 1 base, J lost 1 base, and 8 bases lay in between. CDR3 sequence: CATSRGVESYNEQFF. In DNA, the CDR3 is TGTGCCACCAGCAGAGGAGTTGAATCCTACAATGAGCAGTTCTTC.

This sequence joins TRBV7-9 and TRBJ2-7, with 13 positions matching TRBD2. The V segment lost 5 bases and the J segment 3 bases; nucleotides outside the gene matches: 7. From germline, CDR1 is SEHNR and CDR2 FQNEAQ (reference sequence). This CDR3 is 16 amino acids long. The CDR3 here is CASSLLAGGPNYEQYF. In DNA form, the CDR3 reads TGTGCCAGCAGCCTACTAGCGGGAGGGCCCAACTACGAGCAGTACTTC.

This chain links TRBV7-9 with TRBJ2-2; 7 nucleotides match TRBD1. The CDR3 has 15 amino acids. Losses at the gene ends were 4 bases for V and 1 base for J; bases not matched to a gene: 3. Germline lookup yields CDR1 SEHNR and CDR2 FQNEAQ (reference sequence). The CDR3 protein is CASSWRTGNTGELFF. DNA of the CDR3: TGTGCCAGCAGCTGGCGGACAGGGAACACCGGGGAGCTGTTTTTT.

The V call is TRBV6-5, the J call TRBJ2-1, with D unclear. This CDR3 contains 13 residues. Trimming removed 6 bases from V and 1 base from J, with 7 bases in between. Germline CDR1 is MNHEY and CDR2 is SVGAGI. The CDR3 protein is CASSRESYNEQFF. In DNA, the CDR3 is TGTGCCAGCAGCCGCGAATCCTACAATGAGCAGTTCTTC.

The rearrangement joins TRBV28 to TRBJ1-1; D perhaps matches TRBD1 (6 bases). With 5 bases removed from V and 0 bases from J, the gap between germline ends came to 13 bases. CDR1 MDHEN and CDR2 SYDVKM come from the germline V gene. The CDR3 runs 15 residues. The CDR3 loop is CASSPTDRLNTEAFF. CDR3 nucleotides: TGTGCCAGCAGTCCGACGGACAGACTGAACACTGAAGCTTTCTTT.

The chain uses TRBV2 and TRBJ1-5, with TRBD1 matching 7 bases. The CDR3 sequence is 15 residues long. The ends lost 5 bases at V and 3 bases at J; junction bases unmatched: 7. Looked up from germline, CDR1 is SNHLY and CDR2 is FYNNEI. CDR3 DNA sequence: TGTGCCAGCAGTCCGTGGACAGGTTCCAATCAGCCCCAGCATTTT. It specifies CASSPWTGSNQPQHF.

The rearrangement joins TRBV2 to TRBJ1-1; TRBD1 matches at 8 bases. The CDR3 covers 13 residues. Trimming took 6 bases from V and 4 from J; bases not matched to a gene: 4. Per germline, CDR1 SNHLY and CDR2 FYNNEI. CDR3 DNA: TGTGCCAGCAGGGACAGGGTTACCACTGAAGCTTTCTTT. Translating it yields CASRDRVTTEAFF.

In its sample, this clone was seen once. The chain employs TRBV6-6 and TRBJ2-7; 9 nucleotides agree with TRBD1. The CDR3 totals 16 residues. The ends lost 0 bases at V and 4 bases at J; junction bases unmatched: 7. CDR1 and CDR2 (germline): MNHNY, SVGAGI (reference sequence). The CDR3 DNA follows: TGTGCCAGCAGTTACTCGACAGGGGGTCAGAAGTACGAGCAGTACTTC. Amino acid sequence: CASSYSTGGQKYEQYF.

CDR3 in DNA: TGTGCCAGCAGTTTTCTAGCTAGCGGGTATGAGCAGTTCTTC. This sequence encodes CASSFLASGYEQFF. This chain links TRBV27 with TRBJ2-1, with 8 bases that match TRBD2. V lost 3 bases, J lost 8 bases, and 6 bases stayed unmatched. This CDR3 has 14 residues. Germline lookup yields CDR1 MNHEY and CDR2 SMNVEV (reference sequence).

The CDR3 coding sequence is TGTGCCAGCAGCCGGCAAACTAGCGGGGGGGCAACCGGGGAGCTGTTTTTT. Translating it yields CASSRQTSGGATGELFF. The genes are TRBV4-2 and TRBJ2-2, with TRBD2 matching over 13 bases. This CDR3 spans 17 amino acids. Germline CDR1 LGHNA, CDR2 YNFKEQ. The V gene end was trimmed by 4 bases and the J gene end by 5 bases; junction bases not matched to a gene: 7.

V and J are TRBV29-1 and TRBJ2-3; tentative D call: TRBD2 (6 bases). This CDR3 is 16 amino acids long. The V end was cut by 3 bases, the J end by 4 bases, with 20 bases between. Germline-derived CDR1 and CDR2 are SQVTM and ANQGSEA. For the CDR3, the DNA is TGCAGCGTTGATATAGTGGCTAGCGAGTGGGCAGATACGCAGTATTTT. Encoded protein: CSVDIVASEWADTQYF.

V usage is TRBV25-1 and J usage is TRBJ1-3; TRBD1 matches 7 bases. This CDR3 contains 13 residues. CDR1 is MGHDK, CDR2 SYGVNS, per germline. V shed 7 bases, J shed 10 bases, and the junction held 10 bases outside the gene matches. The CDR3 sequence is CASTPGGPGTIYF. The CDR3 coding sequence is TGTGCCAGCACCCCAGGGGGTCCGGGAACCATATATTTT.

This clone was detected only once. The CDR3 sequence is CAWSPGQGDEQYF. In DNA form, the CDR3 reads TGTGCCTGGAGTCCGGGACAGGGGGACGAGCAGTACTTC. The chain employs TRBV30 and TRBJ2-7, with 11 bases lining up with TRBD1. CDR1 is GTSNPN, CDR2 SVGIG, per germline (reference sequence). The CDR3 has 13 residues. With 2 bases clipped from V and 5 bases from J, the junction kept 2 bases outside the gene matches.

This chain links TRBV6-6 with TRBJ2-5; no reliable D call. Per the germline V gene, CDR1 is MNHNY and CDR2 is SVGAGI (reference sequence). V was pared by 5 bases and J by 7 bases, with 11 bases between. This CDR3 comprises 12 residues. The CDR3 spells CASSPQLGTQYF. DNA of the CDR3: TGTGCCAGCAGTCCTCAACTTGGGACCCAGTACTTC.

This chain joins TRBV7-2 and TRBJ2-5, with 8 bases that match TRBD2. Germline-derived CDR1 and CDR2 are SGHTA and FQGNSA. This CDR3 region has 15 residues. Unmatched junction bases numbered 6, after V lost 1 base and J lost 5 bases. In nucleotides, the CDR3 is TGTGCCAGCAGCTTAGTTGTTCGGGGGGGCGAGACCCAGTACTTC. As protein: CASSLVVRGGETQYF.

The chain carries TRBV5-4 and TRBJ2-7; 8 nucleotides line up with TRBD2. Germline V lookup: CDR1 SGHNT, CDR2 YYREEE (reference sequence). The junction had 4 bases not matched to a gene; V was cut back by 0 bases and J by 2 bases. CDR3 length: 15 residues. The DNA for the CDR3 is TGTGCCAGCAGCTTGGTTGGAGCGGGAGCCTACGAGCAGTACTTC. Protein sequence: CASSLVGAGAYEQYF.

The chain joins TRBV9 to TRBJ2-5; 8 nucleotides match TRBD2. V was pared by 0 bases and J by 1 base, with 8 bases of the junction left unmatched. Germline V gene data show CDR1 as SGDLS and CDR2 as YYNGEE. The CDR3 is made up of 17 amino acids. The CDR3 here is CASSVDISGGLQETQYF. CDR3 bases: TGTGCCAGCAGCGTAGACATCAGCGGGGGCCTCCAAGAGACCCAGTACTTC.

This chain links TRBV30 with TRBJ2-5, with 8 nucleotides matching TRBD1. The CDR3 is 13 residues long. Losses at the gene ends were 5 bases for V and 5 bases for J; bases not matched to a gene: 7. Germline V gene data show CDR1 as GTSNPN and CDR2 as SVGIG (reference sequence). The CDR3 nucleotides are TGTGCCTGGGGAATTCAGGGGGCGGAGACCCAGTACTTC. It is translated as CAWGIQGAETQYF.

The chain has TRBV5-1 and TRBJ2-7; the match to TRBD1 covers 7 bases. Unmatched junction bases numbered 6, after V lost 4 bases and J lost 2 bases. There are 14 residues in the CDR3. CDR1 is SGHRS, CDR2 YFSETQ, per germline. The CDR3 coding sequence is TGCGCCAGCAGCGAACAGGGGATCCCCTACGAGCAGTACTTC. Translated: CASSEQGIPYEQYF.

V gene TRBV28 combines with J gene TRBJ2-7, with 9 bases fitting TRBD1. The V gene end was trimmed by 3 bases and the J gene end by 3 bases; junction bases not matched to a gene: 3. The CDR3 extends over 14 amino acids. Germline CDR1 and CDR2: MDHEN and SYDVKM. The CDR3, as DNA: TGTGCCAGCAGTTTGGGACAGGGCAACTACGAGCAGTACTTC. Translation gives CASSLGQGNYEQYF. Looking up the rest from reference TRBV28 and TRBJ2-7 gives the full variable domain: DVKVTQSSRYLVKRTGEKVFLECVQDMDHENMFWYRQDPGLGLRLIYFSYDVKMKEKGDIPEGYSVSREKKERFSLILESASTNQTSMYLCASSLGQGNYEQYFGPGTRLTVT.

This clone was observed a handful of times. The chain carries TRBV11-3 and TRBJ1-1, with a tentative D call TRBD1 (6 bases). This CDR3 has 12 amino acids. The ends were cut back, 4 bases at V and 5 bases at J, with 8 bases in the middle. Germline V gene sequence: CDR1 SGHNT, CDR2 YENEEA. The CDR3 DNA is TGTGCCAGCAGCTCACAGGGTACTGAAGCTTTCTTT. Its translation is CASSSQGTEAFF.

The chain combines TRBV19 with TRBJ1-5, with 8 bases aligning to TRBD1. CDR3 size: 17 residues. The V gene's germline CDR1 is LNHDA and CDR2 SQIVND (reference sequence). J was trimmed by 5 bases and V by 9 bases; bases with no gene match: 18. CDR3 sequence reads: CASNQQGVFDVDQPQHF. DNA for the CDR3: TGTGCCAGCAATCAACAGGGGGTTTTTGATGTTGATCAGCCCCAGCATTTT.

This chain joins TRBV18 and TRBJ2-7, with TRBD2 identical over 9 bases. The CDR3 runs 15 residues. Germline V CDR1 and CDR2: KGHSH, LQKENI. V shed 3 bases, J shed 3 bases, and the junction held 6 bases outside the gene matches. The CDR3 DNA reads as TGTGCCAGCTCACCTACTAGCGGGTCCTTCTACGAGCAGTACTTC. Its protein is CASSPTSGSFYEQYF.

In nucleotides, the CDR3 is TGTGCCAGAAGTTTCCTGGGACTAGCGGGCCTCCAATCTTCTTACGAGCAGTACTTC. This gives the protein CARSFLGLAGLQSSYEQYF. This chain uses TRBV7-5 with TRBJ2-7; the D segment call TRBD2 is taken from the table without a DNA check. TRBV7-5 is a known pseudogene. The CDR3 length is 19 residues.